The rows below give T cell receptor beta chains drawn from one sample of a study of cytomegalovirus exposure and HLA in healthy donors. The protocol was immunoSEQ multiplex PCR, while the TCRdb copy is restricted to in-frame clones and leaves out a portion. The sample contains some 160,000 clones, approximately 84% of which appear only once. Input material: PBMCs. Receptors originate from a male donor in good health and CMV-seropositive. CDR3s include the opening cysteine and the closing phenylalanine or tryptophan. Fields, in order: V gene, D gene, J gene, CDR3 protein. D genes are given only for firm matches.

V gene: TRBV28; D gene: .; J gene: TRBJ2-7; CDR3 protein: CASSLNPGLRGSWYEQYF
V gene: TRBV29-1; D gene: TRBD2; J gene: TRBJ2-3; CDR3 protein: CSARTSDTDTQYF
V gene: TRBV27; D gene: TRBD1; J gene: .; CDR3 protein: CASTRRQGNREQYF
V gene: TRBV18; D gene: .; J gene: TRBJ1-5; CDR3 protein: CASSPGGGNQPQHF
V gene: TRBV5-5; D gene: .; J gene: TRBJ2-7; CDR3 protein: CASSTTGFHEQYF
V gene: TRBV4-2; D gene: TRBD2; J gene: TRBJ2-2; CDR3 protein: CASSQSIAGPNTGELFF
V gene: TRBV30; D gene: TRBD1; J gene: TRBJ1-4; CDR3 protein: CAWSVGQGDEKLFF
V gene: TRBV19; D gene: TRBD2; J gene: TRBJ2-1; CDR3 protein: CASSTSGTSARFNEQFF
V gene: TRBV30; D gene: .; J gene: TRBJ1-3; CDR3 protein: CASTPGYSGNTIYF
V gene: TRBV5-1; D gene: TRBD2; J gene: TRBJ2-7; CDR3 protein: CASSFTAGTSGSIRYEQYF
V gene: TRBV7-9; D gene: .; J gene: TRBJ1-1; CDR3 protein: CASSSPQGGNPEAFF
V gene: TRBV7-9; D gene: TRBD2; J gene: TRBJ2-7; CDR3 protein: CASTPRDYSRYEQYF
V gene: TRBV7-8; D gene: TRBD2; J gene: TRBJ2-1; CDR3 protein: CASSLVAGGYNEQFF
V gene: TRBV10-3; D gene: TRBD2; J gene: TRBJ2-1; CDR3 protein: CAISGLAGAYNEQFF